These 28 T cell receptor beta chains originate from one sample sequenced in a study of OX40 agonist ivuxolimab in advanced cancers. Measured with immunoSEQ multiplex PCR; TCRdb has only the in-frame clones, and not every one. The sample shows 20,000 or so clones, about 71% of them seen only once. The sequencing used CD4+ or CD8+ T cells sorted from blood, collected in a trial of the OX40 agonist ivuxolimab. The receptors were sampled from an adult with an advanced solid tumor such as melanoma, head and neck, liver or kidney cancer.

V gene TRBV28 combines with J gene TRBJ2-2, with D tentatively TRBD2 (6 bases). The germline V and J ends were trimmed by 8 bases and 3 bases, with 13 bases remaining between them. CDR3 length: 14 residues. From germline, CDR1 is MDHEN and CDR2 SYDVKM. This CDR3 reads CASGNGGDTGELFF. CDR3 DNA: TGTGCCAGCGGAAACGGAGGGGACACCGGGGAGCTGTTTTTT.

This clone is termed medium-sized. The rearrangement joins TRBV27 to TRBJ1-1; TRBD1 matches at 8 bases. The CDR3 length is 13 residues. Trimming at V came to 5 bases and at J to 4 bases, leaving 3 bases not matched to a gene. Germline CDR1 MNHEY, CDR2 SMNVEV (reference sequence). The CDR3 sequence is CASSTGGVTEAFF. The DNA of the CDR3 is TGTGCCAGCAGTACAGGGGGAGTCACTGAAGCTTTCTTT.

CDR3 residues: CASSAGTSAYEQFF. The CDR3 region has the DNA TGTGCCAGCAGCGCCGGGACTAGCGCCTATGAGCAGTTCTTC. This sequence joins TRBV7-8 and TRBJ2-1, with 10 bases matching TRBD2. Germline lookup yields CDR1 SGHVS and CDR2 FQNEAQ. CDR3 length: 14 amino acids. With V trimmed by 5 bases and J by 8 bases, 6 bases remained unmatched.

J is TRBJ2-5 and V is TRBV4-1, with D perhaps matching TRBD2 (6 bases). There are 15 residues in the CDR3. Germline V gene sequence: CDR1 MGHRA, CDR2 YSYEKL. The V gene lost 4 bases and the J gene lost 4 bases, with 16 bases spanning the gap. The CDR3 nucleotides are TGCGCCAGCAGCCCCCGATTGGGAGCGGGAGAGACCCAGTACTTC. Its protein product is CASSPRLGAGETQYF.

In DNA, the CDR3 is TGTGCCAGTAGTATGGACAGTGGGAACACTGAAGCTTTCTTT. It yields the protein CASSMDSGNTEAFF. This chain connects TRBV19 to TRBJ1-1, with TRBD1 as a possible D gene (6 bases). There are 14 residues in the CDR3. Per the germline V gene, CDR1 is LNHDA and CDR2 is SQIVND (reference sequence). V was pared by 3 bases and J by 1 base, with 9 bases between.

The V and J genes are TRBV28 and TRBJ1-1, with 9 bases fitting TRBD1. The V segment lost 3 bases and the J segment 4 bases; nucleotides outside the gene matches: 6. Germline CDR1 reads MDHEN; CDR2 reads SYDVKM. This CDR3 has 15 residues. The CDR3 loop reads CASSLTGGGITEAFF. The CDR3 DNA reads TGTGCCAGCAGTTTGACAGGGGGGGGGATCACTGAAGCTTTCTTT. Variable domain in full (rest from reference TRBV28 and TRBJ1-1): DVKVTQSSRYLVKRTGEKVFLECVQDMDHENMFWYRQDPGLGLRLIYFSYDVKMKEKGDIPEGYSVSREKKERFSLILESASTNQTSMYLCASSLTGGGITEAFFGQGTRLTVV.

Points on this clone: A read error may produce the germline difference seen at one junction end. The chain recombines TRBV6-5 with TRBJ1-1; D remains ambiguous. From germline, CDR1 is MNHEY and CDR2 SVGAGI. This CDR3 has 13 amino acids. CDR3 sequence: CASSYLLNTEAFF. CDR3 nucleotide sequence: TGTGCCAGCAGCTACTTACTGAACACTGAAGCTTTCTTT.

This clone is medium-sized in the sample. The genes are TRBV7-2 and TRBJ2-1, with D unresolved. This CDR3 is built from 15 residues. Germline V gene lookup returns CDR1 SGHTA and CDR2 FQGNSA. V lost 2 bases and J lost 0, with 8 bases in between. The CDR3 here is CASSLSPGSYNEQFF. DNA of the CDR3: TGTGCCAGCAGCTTAAGTCCGGGCTCCTACAATGAGCAGTTCTTC.

The genes are TRBV27 and TRBJ1-2, with 11 bases identical to TRBD1. Losses at the gene ends were 6 bases for V and 13 bases for J; bases not matched to a gene: 10. The CDR3 extends over 13 amino acids. Looked up from germline, CDR1 is MNHEY and CDR2 is SMNVEV (reference sequence). The CDR3 loop reads CASSPGQGGFFTF. In DNA form, the CDR3 reads TGTGCCAGCAGCCCGGGACAGGGGGGCTTTTTCACCTTC.

The genes are TRBV7-6 and TRBJ2-2, with D unresolved. CDR1 SGHVS and CDR2 FNYEAQ come from the germline V gene. V was clipped by 5 bases and J by 4 bases, with 17 bases between them. The CDR3 runs to 16 residues. The CDR3 region has the DNA TGTGCCAGCAGCCCCGATTTCGACACTGTCACCGGGGAGCTGTTTTTT. Translated, it gives CASSPDFDTVTGELFF. Filled out from reference TRBV7-6 and TRBJ2-2, the complete variable domain reads GAGVSQSPRYKVTKRGQDVALRCDPISGHVSLYWYRQALGQGPEFLTYFNYEAQQDKSGLPNDRFSAERPEGSISTLTIQRTEQRDSAMYRCASSPDFDTVTGELFFGEGSRLTVL.

The chain links TRBV7-7 to TRBJ2-5; possible D gene TRBD1, 5 bases. The V gene lost 0 bases and the J gene lost 5 bases, with 16 bases spanning the gap. Germline values: CDR1 SSHAT, CDR2 FNYEAQ (reference sequence). This CDR3 contains 16 residues. The CDR3 nucleotides read TGTGCCAGCAGCTTAGCGGTACCAGGGTCAGGGGAGACCCAGTACTTC. This gives the protein CASSLAVPGSGETQYF.

The J gene is TRBJ2-3, the V gene TRBV11-3; 8 bases map to TRBD2. The CDR3 extends over 17 amino acids. V was clipped by 4 bases and J by 2 bases; unmatched bases: 11. Germline CDR1 is SGHNT and CDR2 is YENEEA. The CDR3 region is CASSSFSGKEATDTQYF. In nucleotides, the CDR3 is TGTGCCAGCAGCTCCTTTAGCGGGAAAGAAGCCACAGATACGCAGTATTTT.

This chain uses TRBV19 with TRBJ2-2; D gene ambiguous. Trimming stripped 5 bases from V and 1 base from J, with 11 bases between. The CDR3 has 15 amino acids. Germline CDR1 and CDR2: LNHDA and SQIVND (reference sequence). The CDR3 loop is CASSSELLNTGELFF. In DNA form, the CDR3 reads TGTGCCAGTAGTTCGGAACTCCTGAACACCGGGGAGCTGTTTTTT.

J is TRBJ2-6 and V is TRBV7-3; TRBD1 matches 7 bases. V gave up 5 bases and J gave up 0 bases; unmatched junction bases: 7. Germline lookup yields CDR1 SGHTA and CDR2 FQGTGA. This CDR3 region has 17 residues. The CDR3 reads CASSADRELSGANVLTF. The CDR3 DNA reads TGTGCCAGCAGCGCCGACAGGGAACTCTCTGGGGCCAACGTCCTGACTTTC.

V is TRBV4-1 and J is TRBJ2-7, with D possibly matching TRBD2 (6 bases). The CDR3 has 15 residues. Deletions cut 0 bases from V and 4 bases from J, with 13 bases between. Germline V gives CDR1 MGHRA, CDR2 YSYEKL. The CDR3 sequence: CASSQDGSGPYEQYF. The CDR3 DNA reads TGCGCCAGCAGCCAAGACGGTAGCGGCCCTTACGAGCAGTACTTC.

The chain couples TRBV7-2 to TRBJ2-1, with D perhaps TRBD2 (6 bases). V dropped 3 bases and J dropped 4 bases, with 13 bases sitting between them. The CDR3 length is 15 residues. Germline V CDR1 and CDR2: SGHTA, FQGNSA. The chain's CDR3 is CASSFYGGTYNEQFF. For the CDR3, the DNA is TGTGCCAGCAGCTTTTACGGGGGTACGTACAATGAGCAGTTCTTC. Full variable domain (rest looked up from reference TRBV7-2 and TRBJ2-1): GAGVSQSPSNKVTEKGKDVELRCDPISGHTALYWYRQSLGQGLEFLIYFQGNSAPDKSGLPSDRFSAERTGGSVSTLTIQRTQQEDSAVYLCASSFYGGTYNEQFFGPGTRLTVL.

The V call is TRBV6-5, the J call TRBJ1-5; no firm D call. Per the germline V gene, CDR1 is MNHEY and CDR2 is SVGAGI. V lost 0 bases, J lost 4 bases, and 10 bases lay in between. The CDR3 extends over 15 amino acids. The CDR3 DNA follows: TGTGCCAGCAGTTACTCGAATGGCTTAAATCAGCCCCAGCATTTT. Its translation: CASSYSNGLNQPQHF.

The V and J genes are TRBV28 and TRBJ2-5; maybe TRBD2 (5 bases). The CDR3 runs to 15 residues. Germline CDR1 reads MDHEN; CDR2 reads SYDVKM. Trimming pared 3 bases from V and 3 bases from J, leaving 14 bases between. For the CDR3, the DNA is TGTGCCAGCAGTTTCCCAGCCGGGCGGGAAGAGACCCAGTACTTC. This translates into CASSFPAGREETQYF.

The V and J genes are TRBV27 and TRBJ2-2; 9 bases fit TRBD2. From germline, CDR1 is MNHEY and CDR2 SMNVEV (reference sequence). There are 16 residues in the CDR3. V was pared by 5 bases and J by 6 bases, with 10 bases of the junction left unmatched. CDR3: CASSDIPGLAAGELFF. CDR3 sequence (DNA): TGTGCCAGCAGTGATATCCCGGGACTAGCAGCCGGGGAGCTGTTTTTT.

The chain employs TRBV10-1 and TRBJ2-7; possible D gene TRBD2, 6 bases. There are 12 residues in the CDR3. Germline V gene data show CDR1 as WNHNN and CDR2 as SYGVQD (reference sequence). Trimming left V 6 bases short and J 4 bases short, with 10 bases between. The CDR3: CASSPGGYEQYF. The CDR3 DNA follows: TGCGCCAGCAGCCCAGGAGGGTACGAGCAGTACTTC.

The chain recombines TRBV30 with TRBJ2-5; a weak D match, TRBD2 (5 bases). Germline V CDR1 and CDR2: GTSNPN, SVGIG (reference sequence). V was pared by 1 base and J by 5 bases, with 11 bases between. The length of the CDR3 is 13 residues. The CDR3 sequence is CAWSAPGEETQYF. CDR3 sequence (DNA): TGTGCCTGGAGTGCTCCCGGGGAGGAGACCCAGTACTTC.

The chain carries TRBV10-1 and TRBJ2-3; D not resolved. CDR3 length: 14 residues. V was clipped by 3 bases and J by 2 bases, with 9 bases between them. The germline V gene has CDR1 WNHNN and CDR2 SYGVQD (reference sequence). The CDR3 here is CASSEEVATDTQYF. As DNA, the CDR3 is TGCGCCAGCAGTGAAGAGGTAGCCACAGATACGCAGTATTTT.

The chain is built from TRBV10-3 and TRBJ2-2; tentative D call: TRBD1 (6 bases). CDR1 ENHRY and CDR2 SYGVKD come from the germline V gene. The CDR3 length is 15 residues. The V end was cut by 0 bases, the J end by 4 bases, with 9 bases between. As DNA, the CDR3 is TGTGCCATCAGTGAGTCTCAGGGGCTCACCGGGGAGCTGTTTTTT. Translating it yields CAISESQGLTGELFF.

Concerning this clone: The same CDR3 is also encoded by other DNA sequences in this sample. The genes are TRBV28 and TRBJ2-5; D remains unclear. Germline V gene sequence: CDR1 MDHEN, CDR2 SYDVKM. The CDR3 spans 13 residues. Deletions cut 2 bases from V and 5 bases from J, with 9 bases between. In nucleotides, the CDR3 is TGTGCCAGCAGTTTACTTTCCGGGGAGACCCAGTACTTC. Translating it yields CASSLLSGETQYF.

In its sample, this clone was seen a few times. The chain employs TRBV30 and TRBJ2-7; tentative D call: TRBD1 (5 bases). Germline V gene sequence: CDR1 GTSNPN, CDR2 SVGIG (reference sequence). Trimming removed 5 bases from V and 6 bases from J, with 14 bases in between. This CDR3 is 12 amino acids long. In DNA, the CDR3 is TGTGCCTGGGGGGCCCTTTCCGGCGAGCAGTACTTC. Protein sequence: CAWGALSGEQYF.

The rearrangement joins TRBV27 to TRBJ2-1; D ambiguous. V was pared by 5 bases and J by 0 bases, with 14 bases between. The CDR3 length is 16 residues. The germline gives CDR1 MNHEY, CDR2 SMNVEV (reference sequence). The CDR3 spells CASSPKRPSSYNEQFF. The CDR3 DNA reads TGTGCCAGCAGTCCAAAGCGCCCGAGCTCCTACAATGAGCAGTTCTTC.

This chain connects TRBV7-7 to TRBJ1-5; D is undetermined. V lost 4 bases, J lost 9 bases, and 7 bases lay in between. Germline CDR1 and CDR2: SSHAT and FNYEAQ (reference sequence). The CDR3 totals 11 residues. Here the CDR3 reads CASSSGGPQHF. CDR3 sequence (DNA): TGTGCCAGCAGCTCCGGTGGGCCCCAGCATTTT.

This clone is deemed medium-sized. The V gene is TRBV7-9, the J gene TRBJ2-5; 7 bases map to TRBD1. Germline CDR1 SEHNR, CDR2 FQNEAQ (reference sequence). The CDR3 has 14 residues. Trimming at V came to 5 bases and at J to 2 bases, leaving 5 bases not matched to a gene. The CDR3 region is CASSPGQDQETQYF. The CDR3 nucleotides read TGTGCCAGCAGCCCAGGACAGGATCAAGAGACCCAGTACTTC.